One and the same sample provided the 27 T cell receptor beta chains below, sequenced in a study of T cell repertoires in cytomegalovirus infection. TCRdb re-called the reads with MiXCR, one entry per CDR3 protein. In the table there are about 300,000 distinct CDR3 sequences, approximately 10% of which are singletons. The source material was PBMCs. The origin of the receptors is a human donor in good health (CMV status not recorded). Some clones in this sample may be carry-over from other donors' samples.

This clonotype was found many times. The DNA for the CDR3 is TGTGCCAGCAGCTTGGGAACCCAGAGGGGATCCTACGAGCAGTACGTC. This translates into CASSLGTQRGSYEQYV. The gene calls are TRBV5-6 and TRBJ2-7; D could derive from TRBD1 or TRBD2 (5 bases each). Germline CDR1 is SGHDT and CDR2 is YYEEEE. Trimming stripped 0 bases from V and 1 base from J, with 14 bases between. The CDR3 totals 16 residues.

This clonotype came up many times. This rearrangement joins TRBV20-1 to TRBJ2-3, with TRBD2 as a possible D gene (6 bases). The CDR3 covers 14 residues. Germline CDR1 DFQATT, CDR2 SNEGSKA (reference sequence). The V end was cut by 3 bases, the J end by 2 bases, with 12 bases between. DNA for the CDR3: TGCAGTGCTAGGGGGGGACTGCTCACAGATACGCAGTATTTT. Its translation is CSARGGLLTDTQYF.

This clonotype occurred many times. The CDR3, as DNA: TGTGCCAGCAGTGAATGGGCCTTGGGGAACACTGAAGCTTTCTTT. It is translated as CASSEWALGNTEAFF. The chain links TRBV25-1 to TRBJ1-1; D not resolved. Trimming took off 1 base at V and 1 base at J, with 10 bases between the two ends. From germline, CDR1 is MGHDK and CDR2 SYGVNS. The CDR3 loop spans 15 amino acids.

The chain recombines TRBV25-1 with TRBJ2-7, with D tentatively TRBD2 (5 bases). The germline V gene has CDR1 MGHDK and CDR2 SYGVNS. Trimming stripped 3 bases from V and 9 bases from J, with 9 bases between. This CDR3 has 11 residues. Here the CDR3 reads CASSDGLGQYF. Written as DNA, the CDR3 is TGTGCCAGCAGTGACGGACTGGGGCAGTACTTC.

This clonotype was recorded at least ten times. CDR3 sequence reads: CASSYSDTALTQYF. In DNA, the CDR3 is TGTGCCAGCAGTTACTCAGACACGGCGTTGACCCAGTACTTC. The V call is TRBV6-2 or TRBV6-3, the J call TRBJ2-5; no firm D call. This CDR3 contains 14 residues. Trimming removed 0 bases at V and 7 bases at J, with 12 bases between. In germline, CDR1 is MNHEY, CDR2 SVGEGT.

The sample holds a few counts of this clonotype. The chain is built from TRBV9 and TRBJ1-2, with unresolved D. Between the trimmed V and J ends, which lost 0 bases and 3 bases, there was a span of 12 bases. Germline V lookup: CDR1 SGDLS, CDR2 YYNGEE. The CDR3 covers 15 residues. The CDR3 bases are TGTGCCAGCAGCGTAGGGGGAAGGGTTCACTATGGCTACACCTTC. This gives the protein CASSVGGRVHYGYTF.

This clonotype was seen at least ten times. J is TRBJ2-1 and V is TRBV19; 8 bases are a match to TRBD2. The CDR3 contains 16 residues. The germline CDR1 and CDR2 sequences are LNHDA and SQIVND (reference sequence). V gave up 5 bases and J gave up 5 bases; unmatched junction bases: 11. In DNA, the CDR3 is TGTGCCAGTAGTTACCGGGGGGGGCCCCTGGACAATGAGCAGTTCTTC. Its translation: CASSYRGGPLDNEQFF. Full variable domain (remainder filled in from reference TRBV19 and TRBJ2-1): DGGITQSPKYLFRKEGQNVTLSCEQNLNHDAMYWYRQDPGQGLRLIYYSQIVNDFQKGDIAEGYSVSREKKESFPLTVTSAQKNPTAFYLCASSYRGGPLDNEQFFGPGTRLTVL.

This sequence joins TRBV29-1 and TRBJ2-4, with TRBD2 as a possible D gene (6 bases). V was shortened by 4 bases and J by 0 bases, with 13 bases between the two germline ends. The CDR3 covers 15 residues. CDR1 and CDR2 from the germline V gene are SQVTM and ANQGSEA. The CDR3 nucleotides read TGCAGCGTTGTGGAGGGAGGATTAGCCAAAAACATTCAGTACTTC. It specifies CSVVEGGLAKNIQYF.

This clonotype was found a few times. V and J are TRBV5-1 and TRBJ1-1, with D possibly being TRBD1 (5 bases). The germline V gene has CDR1 SGHRS and CDR2 YFSETQ. The CDR3 has 14 residues. Trimming pared 0 bases from V and 3 bases from J, leaving 9 bases between. The CDR3 protein is CASSLAKGDTEAFF. The DNA for the CDR3 is TGCGCCAGCAGCTTGGCCAAAGGGGACACTGAAGCTTTCTTT.

This rearrangement joins TRBV5-6 to TRBJ2-4, with 7 bases lining up with TRBD1. Germline V lookup: CDR1 SGHDT, CDR2 YYEEEE. This CDR3 contains 13 residues. The V and J ends lost 3 bases and 7 bases, in that order; junction bases with no gene match: 4. CDR3 coding DNA: TGTGCCAGCAGCTCAATGGGACAGAACATTCAGTACTTC. Its protein is CASSSMGQNIQYF.

For this clonotype: It may be a read error: a sequence one base away is much more abundant. This chain joins TRBV20-1 and TRBJ2-4; D gene ambiguous. Per the germline V gene, CDR1 is DFQATT and CDR2 is SNEGSKA (reference sequence). This CDR3 is built from 16 residues. The CDR3 DNA is TGCAGTGCTAGAGATTGGGGTTGGCAGGCCATAAACATTCAGTACTTC. It codes for CSARDWGWQAINIQYF.

This clonotype was picked up a small number of times. The rearrangement links TRBV20-1 to TRBJ2-5, with TRBD2 identical over 7 bases. The CDR3 consists of 17 residues. V gave up 3 bases and J gave up 4 bases; unmatched junction bases: 17. The germline CDR1 and CDR2 sequences are DFQATT and SNEGSKA (reference sequence). CDR3 DNA sequence: TGCAGTGCTAGCCCCCCCATGGCGGGGGACCTCCGAGAGACCCAGTACTTC. This translates into CSASPPMAGDLRETQYF.

The table lists this clonotype with many counts. This chain uses TRBV10-2 with TRBJ2-1; D is unresolved. The CDR3 is 11 amino acids. CDR1 and CDR2 from the germline V gene are WSHSY and SAAADI. The V end was cut by 9 bases, the J end by 7 bases, with 10 bases between. The CDR3 nucleotides are TGCGCCAGTTCAACGGGTAATGAGCAGTTCTTC. It specifies CASSTGNEQFF.

At least ten counts were recorded for this clonotype. This chain joins TRBV5-5 and TRBJ2-5; possibly TRBD1 for D (6 bases). The CDR3 extends over 17 amino acids. The V gene's germline CDR1 is SGHKS and CDR2 YYEKEE (reference sequence). V lost 1 base and J lost 0, with 16 bases in between. The CDR3 is CASSLLLSGHNQETQYF. CDR3 bases: TGTGCCAGCAGCTTGCTCCTGTCGGGACATAACCAAGAGACCCAGTACTTC.

Ten or more counts support this clonotype. V is TRBV6-2 or TRBV6-3 and J is TRBJ2-2; 11 nucleotides agree with TRBD1. CDR1 MNHEY and CDR2 SVGEGT come from the germline V gene. The CDR3 spans 15 residues. After removal of 7 bases from V and 6 bases from J, the junction contained 7 bases not matched to a gene. The CDR3 reads CASKRTGGAAGELFF. Here the CDR3 DNA reads TGTGCCAGCAAGAGGACAGGGGGCGCAGCCGGGGAGCTGTTTTTT.

This clonotype has a count of ten or more. The chain employs TRBV19 and TRBJ1-1, with no clear D. Between the trimmed V and J ends, which lost 5 bases and 0 bases, there was a span of 13 bases. This CDR3 spans 15 amino acids. The germline V gene encodes CDR1 LNHDA and CDR2 SQIVND (reference sequence). CDR3 nucleotides: TGTGCCAGTAGTTCGGCGGCACCCGTGAACACTGAAGCTTTCTTT. Its translation is CASSSAAPVNTEAFF.

This clonotype has just a few counts. The J gene is TRBJ2-7, the V gene TRBV20-1; TRBD1 matches 7 bases. With V trimmed by 5 bases and J by 0 bases, 4 bases remained unmatched. Germline-derived CDR1 and CDR2 are DFQATT and SNEGSKA (reference sequence). The CDR3 length is 13 residues. CDR3: CSARDSSSYEQYV. The CDR3 nucleotides are TGCAGTGCTCGGGACAGTAGCTCCTACGAGCAGTACGTC.

This rearrangement joins TRBV7-8 to TRBJ2-2; TRBD2 agrees at 8 bases. V dropped 6 bases and J dropped 0; count of bases not matched to a gene: 6. The CDR3 runs 16 residues. The V gene's germline CDR1 is SGHVS and CDR2 FQNEAQ. The CDR3 reads CASRYPGLANTGELFF. The CDR3 nucleotides are TGTGCCAGCAGGTATCCGGGACTAGCGAACACCGGGGAGCTGTTTTTT.

This clonotype was seen at least ten times. The CDR3 loop reads CASSGLLNTEAFF. In DNA form, the CDR3 reads TGTGCCAGCAGTGGACTCCTGAACACTGAAGCTTTCTTT. J is TRBJ1-1 and V is TRBV6-1; D is unclear. Germline V gene data show CDR1 as MNHNS and CDR2 as SASEGT. The CDR3 is made up of 13 amino acids. The germline V and J ends were trimmed by 4 bases and 0 bases, with 6 bases remaining between them.

This clonotype appeared many times. The chain is built from TRBV6-1 and TRBJ2-5; D gene uncertain. The CDR3 extends over 12 amino acids. Deletions cut 3 bases from V and 5 bases from J, with 7 bases between. Germline CDR1 is MNHNS and CDR2 is SASEGT. CDR3 sequence (DNA): TGTGCCAGCAGTGACGTGGGTGAGACCCAGTACTTC. Its protein is CASSDVGETQYF.

This clonotype has at least ten counts. V usage is TRBV2 and J usage is TRBJ1-5, with unresolved D. Germline assignment: CDR1 SNHLY and CDR2 FYNNEI. V lost 7 bases, J lost 1 base, and 8 bases lay in between. The CDR3 covers 13 residues. The CDR3 coding sequence is TGTGCCAGCACCATGTCCAGCAATCAGCCCCAGCATTTT. This translates into CASTMSSNQPQHF.

This clonotype came up many times. The chain has TRBV7-2 and TRBJ1-1; TRBD1 is a possible D gene (5 bases). Trimming shortened V by 5 bases and J by 1 base, and 11 bases separated the two germline ends. This CDR3 region has 14 residues. CDR1 and CDR2 (germline): SGHTA, FQGNSA. The CDR3 sequence: CASSEGLRNTEAFF. For the CDR3, the DNA is TGTGCCAGCAGCGAGGGACTCAGGAACACTGAAGCTTTCTTT.

In its sample, this clonotype was seen many times. V and J are TRBV7-2 and TRBJ2-2, with 9 bases that match TRBD1. Germline CDR1 is SGHTA and CDR2 is FQGNSA. The CDR3 loop spans 15 amino acids. Trimming took 3 bases from V and 1 from J; bases not matched to a gene: 0. The CDR3: CASSLGQGNTGELFF. In nucleotides, the CDR3 is TGTGCCAGCAGCTTGGGACAGGGGAACACCGGGGAGCTGTTTTTT.

This clonotype was picked up many times. The rearrangement links TRBV7-2 to TRBJ2-7; TRBD2 agrees at 8 bases. Germline loops: CDR1 SGHTA, CDR2 FQGNSA. V shed 5 bases and J 0 bases; nucleotides not matched to a gene: 6. The CDR3 is 15 amino acids. As DNA, the CDR3 is TGTGCCAGCAGCGCCGCCGGGACTAGCTCCTACGAGCAGTACGTC. It yields the protein CASSAAGTSSYEQYV.

In this sample, this clonotype turned up many times. The CDR3 protein is CASSPGGGPKTF. CDR3 coding DNA: TGTGCCAGCAGCCCGGGGGGCGGACCTAAGACCTTC. The chain employs TRBV7-2 and TRBJ1-2, with a possible D match to TRBD1 (6 bases). The CDR3 covers 12 residues. V lost 5 bases to trimming and J lost 14 bases, with 18 bases between them. Germline V gene sequence: CDR1 SGHTA, CDR2 FQGNSA.

Many counts were recorded for this clonotype. This chain uses TRBV7-2 with TRBJ1-5, with a weak D call TRBD1 (6 bases). V was pared by 1 base and J by 1 base, with 8 bases between. CDR3 length equals 15 residues. Germline values: CDR1 SGHTA, CDR2 FQGNSA. The CDR3 DNA follows: TGTGCCAGCAGCTTAGAGGGGGGGAGCAATCAGCCCCAGCATTTT. Protein product: CASSLEGGSNQPQHF.

At least ten counts were recorded for this clonotype. J is TRBJ2-1 and V is TRBV9, with 9 nucleotides matching TRBD2. The CDR3 is 16 amino acids. The V segment lost 0 bases and the J segment 1 base; nucleotides outside the gene matches: 2. In germline, CDR1 is SGDLS, CDR2 YYNGEE. The CDR3 DNA reads as TGTGCCAGCAGCGTAGTAGCGGGGGTATCCTACAATGAGCAGTTCTTC. Its translation: CASSVVAGVSYNEQFF.